The text below deals with one T cell receptor beta chain. The antigen is unknown. The sample belongs to a study of shared clonotypes between healthy human individuals. The wider study: Those who served as donors were a couple of women and a few men between the ages of 18 and 49.

Study-wide results and limits: Clonotypes shared by all four donors outscored non-shared clonotypes in generation probability.

There are 15 residues in the CDR3. Germline-derived CDR1 and CDR2 are MNHEY and SVGAGI. Trimming removed 7 bases at V and 5 bases at J, with 18 bases between. Measured with immunoSEQ multiplex PCR; TCRdb has only the in-frame clones, and not every one. The sample has roughly 1,500,000 clones, around 98% seen once; the top ten hold approximately 0.45%. This receptor was obtained from a man younger than 45 in good health. The V call is TRBV6-5, the J call TRBJ2-1, with D tentatively TRBD1 or TRBD2 (5 bases each). Sequenced material: naive CD4+ T cells sorted from blood. The sample's subset: CD45RA+ positively selected. The CDR3 nucleotides are TGTGCCAGCACCCCAACGAGGGGATTACACAATGAGCAGTTCTTC. This translates into CASTPTRGLHNEQFF.